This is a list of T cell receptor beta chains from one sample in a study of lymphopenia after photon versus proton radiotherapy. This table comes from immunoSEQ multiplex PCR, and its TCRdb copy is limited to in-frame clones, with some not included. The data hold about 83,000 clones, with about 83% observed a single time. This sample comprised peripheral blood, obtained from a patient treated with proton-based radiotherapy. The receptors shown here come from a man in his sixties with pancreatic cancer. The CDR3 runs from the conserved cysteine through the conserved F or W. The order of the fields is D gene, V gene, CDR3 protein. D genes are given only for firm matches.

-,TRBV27,CASSLGPPTDTQYF
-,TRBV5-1,CASSLVTLSEAFF
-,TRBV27,CASSTGTTGGTEAFF
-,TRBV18,CASSPPGRVDEQYF
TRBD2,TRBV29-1,CSVPTLAGGGEQFF
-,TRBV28,CASSLILTGHGYTF
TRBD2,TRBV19,CASSTGLAIDNEQFF
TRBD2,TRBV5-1,CASSLGLRGGSIGETQYF
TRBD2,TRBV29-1,CSVGGGGQSTETQYF
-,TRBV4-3,CASSQVLSNYGYTF
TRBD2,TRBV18,CASSPDGRDEQFF
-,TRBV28,CASSFGYGYTF
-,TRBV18,CASSLFPEDNLEKLFF
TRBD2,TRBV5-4,CASSLPGREADTQYF
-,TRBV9,CASSVTGVDTQYF
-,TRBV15,CATSTSGNSNQPQHF
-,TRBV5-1,CASQPNRGEQFF
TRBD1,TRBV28,CASSRDSYGYTF
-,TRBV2,CASIVNTEAFF
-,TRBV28,CASYSPWGAGVSNEQFF
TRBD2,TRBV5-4,CASSLALAGVSAGELFF
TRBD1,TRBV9,CASSFQGAGEQYF